The rows below give T cell receptor beta chains drawn from one sample of a study of blood T cell repertoires in COVID-19. The table came from immunoSEQ multiplex PCR; TCRdb's copy has only in-frame clones and leaves some out. Of 300,000 to 400,000 clones listed, approximately 85% were seen once; the top ten hold 7.2%. The specimen sequenced was peripheral blood. These receptors were obtained from a human donor in a cohort sampled during active COVID-19. The CDR3 runs from the conserved cysteine through the conserved F or W. D genes are given only for firm matches. Not all rows give a size; the values are once, few, many and, for expanded clones, a class.

>TRBJ2-7|-|TRBV12-3/TRBV12-4|-|12
TGTGCCAGCAGTTTTGACACCTACGAGCAGTACTTC
CASSFDTYEQYF
>TRBJ1-2|TRBD1|TRBV9|-|15
TGTGCCAGCAAGTCTCCGGGACAGGGTACCTATGGCTACACCTTC
CASKSPGQGTYGYTF
>TRBJ1-2|-|TRBV7-2|-|13
TGTGCCAGCAGCCCAGGGTCGTACTATGGCTACACCTTC
CASSPGSYYGYTF
>TRBJ2-2|-|TRBV7-6|-|17
TGTGCCAGCAGCCCACTCTCAGGGAACGCGAACACCGGGGAGCTGTTTTTT
CASSPLSGNANTGELFF
>TRBJ2-3|TRBD2|TRBV5-3|-|16
TGTGCCAGAGGCAACCTAGCGGGGGGGCCCACAGATACGCAGTATTTT
CARGNLAGGPTDTQYF
>TRBJ2-1|-|TRBV24-1|few|14
TGTGCCACCAGTGAGGGGGGATATATGGGGGAGCAGTTCTTC
CATSEGGYMGEQFF
>TRBJ1-2|-|TRBV5-4|-|15
TGTGCCAGCAGCTTGGACAGGGTAGCTAACTATGGCTACACCTTC
CASSLDRVANYGYTF
>TRBJ1-3|TRBD1|TRBV7-2|-|13
TGTGCCATCGACCAGGGGGGTGGAAACACCATATATTTT
CAIDQGGGNTIYF
>TRBJ1-5|TRBD1|TRBV5-1|-|14
TGCGCCAGCAGCTGGACAGGGGGGGGACAGCCCCAGCATTTT
CASSWTGGGQPQHF
>TRBJ2-5|-|TRBV20-1|-|13
TGCAGTGCGAGTAGACTGATACAAGAGACCCAGTACTTC
CSASRLIQETQYF
>TRBJ2-1|-|TRBV20-1|-|11
TGCAGTGCTAGATACACGGCGGGTTGGTTCTTC
CSARYTAGWFF
>TRBJ2-3|-|TRBV5-8|-|15
TGTGCCAGCAGCTTCGGAGGGACAGCTTTCGATACGCAGTATTTT
CASSFGGTAFDTQYF
>TRBJ1-2|-|TRBV6-5|-|10
TGTGCCATCTGGAGGTGGGGCTACACCTTC
CAIWRWGYTF
>TRBJ2-7|-|TRBV5-6|once|15
TGTGCCAGCAGCTTGGCCGACTATCCCACCTACGAGCAGTACTTC
CASSLADYPTYEQYF
>TRBJ2-1|TRBD2|TRBV7-9|few|15
TGTGCCAGCAGCCGGGGACTAGCGGTAAACAATGAGCAGTTCTTC
CASSRGLAVNNEQFF
>TRBJ2-7|TRBD1|TRBV9|-|14
TGTGCCAGCAGCGACCGACAGGGGGGAGGCGAGCAGTACTTC
CASSDRQGGGEQYF